A single sample is the source of the 3 T cell receptor beta chains below, sequenced in a study of cytomegalovirus exposure and HLA in healthy donors (dated by TCRdb to 2017 to 2019). The library was obtained by the immunoSEQ multiplex PCR assay. The multiplex PCR relied on a mix of 60 forward primers for TCR Vbeta segments and 13 reverse primers for TCR Jbeta segments. What TCRdb holds here is the immuneACCESS table cut down to in-frame rearrangements. Part of the clones is not present; checked against another copy, under half of the missing clones reflect an unresolved V gene, and the others are unexplained. The sample records around 99,000 clones, approximately 80% of which are singletons. The ten most abundant clones make up more than 3% of the sample. The source material was PBMCs. The receptor source for this set is a man in his forties or fifties in good health and CMV-seronegative.

As for this clone: One junction end disagrees with the germline gene, perhaps due to a read error. V is TRBV27 and J is TRBJ2-2; D is possibly TRBD2 (5 bases). In germline, CDR1 is MNHEY, CDR2 SMNVEV (reference sequence). The CDR3 is made up of 16 amino acids. CDR3 nucleotide sequence: TGTGCCAGCAGTTCGAACGGGGTAGGGAACGCCGGGGAGCTGTTTTTT. This gives the protein CASSSNGVGNAGELFF.

The rearrangement uses TRBV11-2 and TRBJ2-3, with D possibly being TRBD2 (7 bases). The V gene lost 0 bases and the J gene lost 3 bases, with 10 bases spanning the gap. Germline CDR1 SGHAT, CDR2 FQNNGV. This CDR3 comprises 15 residues. The CDR3 DNA is TGTGCCAGCAGCTTAGACGGGGGGCCTACAGATACGCAGTATTTT. Protein: CASSLDGGPTDTQYF.

The V and J genes are TRBV9 and TRBJ1-4; TRBD1 agrees at 9 bases. The CDR3 consists of 16 residues. CDR1 is SGDLS, CDR2 YYNGEE, per germline. Germline trimming cut 4 bases from V and 4 bases from J; bases unmatched to any gene: 8. The CDR3 is CASSRTGTGFNEKLFF. The DNA for the CDR3 is TGTGCCAGCAGCAGAACCGGGACAGGGTTTAATGAAAAACTGTTTTTT.